These 26 T cell receptor beta chains were all obtained from the same sample, sequenced in a study of shared clonotypes between healthy human individuals. Assay used: immunoSEQ multiplex PCR; TCRdb lists only in-frame clones, some missing. The sample yields 450,000 to 500,000 clones, about 84% seen once. Material: PBMCs. The receptors derive from a woman in her 40s in good health. Some clones in this sample may be carry-over from other donors' samples.

The chain has TRBV25-1 and TRBJ1-1, with TRBD1 as a possible D gene (5 bases). There are 13 residues in the CDR3. The V and J ends lost 5 bases and 12 bases respectively, with 19 bases between them. Germline CDR1 MGHDK, CDR2 SYGVNS. The CDR3 is CASSHSDGTTTFF. The DNA of the CDR3 is TGTGCCAGCAGTCACTCTGACGGGACGACAACTTTCTTT.

The J gene is TRBJ1-5, the V gene TRBV6-1, with no clear D. V gave up 1 base and J gave up 9 bases, with 13 bases separating them. The CDR3 length is 14 residues. Germline lookup yields CDR1 MNHNS and CDR2 SASEGT. In DNA form, the CDR3 reads TGTGCCAGCAGTGAAGAGCATAGAAGCCTGCCCCAGCATTTT. It is translated as CASSEEHRSLPQHF.

The chain is built from TRBV11-2 and TRBJ2-7, with 8 nucleotides matching TRBD2. Germline CDR1 SGHAT, CDR2 FQNNGV. After removal of 5 bases from V and 2 bases from J, the junction contained 11 bases not matched to a gene. CDR3 length: 16 amino acids. CDR3 in amino acids: CASSRFLTSEPYEQYF. The CDR3 nucleotides are TGTGCCAGCAGCCGGTTCCTGACTAGCGAACCCTACGAGCAGTACTTC.

With regard to this clone: This sequence is one base from a far larger clone and is likely a read error. The same CDR3 can be traced to other DNA sequences in this sample. The chain couples TRBV7-9 to TRBJ2-3; D may be TRBD2 (5 bases). Trimming left V 9 bases short and J 2 bases short, with 6 bases between. The CDR3 sequence is 11 residues long. Germline V CDR1 and CDR2: SEHNR, FQNEAQ (reference sequence). The CDR3 reads CASSVTDTQYF. CDR3 DNA: TGTGCCAGTAGCGTCACAGATACGCAGTATTTT. Filled out from reference TRBV7-9 and TRBJ2-3, the complete variable domain reads DTGVSQNPRHKITKRGQNVTFRCDPISEHNRLYWYRQTLGQGPEFLTYFQNEAQLEKSRLLSDRFSAERPKGSFSTLEIQRTEQGDSAMYLCASSVTDTQYFGPGTRLTVL.

The V and J genes are TRBV19 and TRBJ1-4; D is undetermined. V shed 7 bases and J shed 7 bases, with 19 bases lying between them. The CDR3 extends over 15 amino acids. In germline, CDR1 is LNHDA, CDR2 SQIVND (reference sequence). The CDR3 is CASTRDRAGREKLFF. CDR3 in DNA: TGTGCCAGTACCCGTGATAGGGCTGGTCGTGAAAAACTGTTTTTT.

In this sample, this clone turned up once. V usage is TRBV25-1 and J usage is TRBJ2-7; D might be TRBD1 (6 bases). The CDR3 has 16 amino acids. CDR1 is MGHDK, CDR2 SYGVNS, per germline. Trimming took off 3 bases at V and 5 bases at J, with 20 bases between the two ends. The CDR3, as DNA: TGTGCCAGCAGTGAGGTGTGGGGGCGGACACTTAACGAGCAGTACTTC. Amino acid sequence: CASSEVWGRTLNEQYF.

The V call is TRBV18, the J call TRBJ1-1; 7 nucleotides match TRBD1. Germline loops: CDR1 KGHSH, CDR2 LQKENI. V lost 3 bases to trimming and J lost 5 bases; unmatched junction nucleotides: 12. CDR3 length: 16 amino acids. The CDR3 DNA follows: TGTGCCAGCTCACCTAAACAGGGGACGGAGGAGACTGAAGCTTTCTTT. Amino acids: CASSPKQGTEETEAFF. Drawing the rest from reference TRBV18 and TRBJ1-1, the complete variable domain is NAGVMQNPRHLVRRRGQEARLRCSPMKGHSHVYWYRQLPEEGLKFMVYLQKENIIDESGMPKERFSAEFPKEGPSILRIQQVVRGDSAAYFCASSPKQGTEETEAFFGQGTRLTVV.

This clone has only one observation. The rearrangement joins TRBV30 to TRBJ2-3; 9 bases agree with TRBD2. The V segment lost 1 base and the J segment 5 bases; nucleotides outside the gene matches: 7. Germline loops: CDR1 GTSNPN, CDR2 SVGIG (reference sequence). This CDR3 has 15 amino acids. The CDR3 region is CAWSGLAVTVDTQYF. For the CDR3, the DNA is TGTGCCTGGAGTGGACTAGCGGTAACTGTAGATACGCAGTATTTT.

The chain is built from TRBV7-8 and TRBJ2-2; D gene uncertain. This CDR3 is built from 12 residues. Germline assignment: CDR1 SGHVS and CDR2 FQNEAQ. Trimming stripped 4 bases from V and 7 bases from J, with 7 bases between. DNA of the CDR3: TGTGCCAGCAGCTCCGATATCGGGGAGCTGTTTTTT. It specifies CASSSDIGELFF.

Of note for this clone: This sequence is one base from a far larger clone and is likely a read error. The V gene is TRBV4-2, the J gene TRBJ2-1, with unresolved D. The V gene lost 1 base and the J gene lost 10 bases, with 8 bases spanning the gap. This CDR3 is built from 12 residues. Germline CDR1 is LGHNA and CDR2 is YNFKEQ. The CDR3 sequence: CASSQVVEEQFF. CDR3 nucleotide sequence: TGTGCCAGCAGCCAAGTGGTGGAAGAGCAGTTCTTC.

A note on this clone: It differs at one base from a far larger clone, so likely a read error. This rearrangement joins TRBV7-9 to TRBJ1-2, with D unresolved. V was cut by 4 bases and J by 4 bases, with 4 bases left in between. Per germline, CDR1 SEHNR and CDR2 FQNEAQ (reference sequence). The CDR3 sequence is 11 residues long. DNA for the CDR3: TGTGCCAGCAGCTCCCCCTATGGCTACACCTTC. As protein: CASSSPYGYTF.

On this clone: Other DNA sequences within the sample encode an identical CDR3. The chain links TRBV29-1 to TRBJ2-5; D is perhaps TRBD1 (6 bases). This CDR3 is built from 12 residues. The V gene lost 8 bases and the J gene lost 1 base, with 11 bases spanning the gap. CDR1 and CDR2 (germline): SQVTM, ANQGSEA. The CDR3 spells CSLRTAQETQYF. DNA of the CDR3: TGCAGCCTAAGGACAGCCCAAGAGACCCAGTACTTC.

The rearrangement uses TRBV7-2 and TRBJ2-7; the D is unclear. The germline CDR1 and CDR2 sequences are SGHTA and FQGNSA. V dropped 1 base and J dropped 0 bases, with 16 bases sitting between them. The length of the CDR3 is 17 residues. CDR3: CASSLGTFWLSSYEQYF. The CDR3 region has the DNA TGTGCCAGCAGCTTAGGCACGTTCTGGCTTAGCTCCTACGAGCAGTACTTC.

A remark on this clone: With only one base between it and a far larger clone, this is likely a read error. This chain connects TRBV27 to TRBJ2-5; D call uncertain. This CDR3 has 11 amino acids. Per germline, CDR1 MNHEY and CDR2 SMNVEV (reference sequence). The CDR3 sequence: CVSSLVETQYF. The CDR3 nucleotides are TGTGTCAGCAGTTTGGTAGAGACCCAGTACTTC.

Worth noting for this clone: A far larger clone lies a single base away; this is likely a read error. The chain couples TRBV7-8 to TRBJ2-7; D remains unclear. The length of the CDR3 is 11 residues. Germline V gene data show CDR1 as SGHVS and CDR2 as FQNEAQ. V lost 2 bases, J lost 3 bases, and 2 bases lay in between. The DNA of the CDR3 is TGTGCCAGCAGCTTAAACTACGAGCAGTACTTC. It codes for CASSLNYEQYF.

With regard to this clone: A far bigger clonotype differs at one base, so this is likely a read error. V gene TRBV30 combines with J gene TRBJ1-4; no reliable D call. The CDR3 covers 15 residues. Trimming took off 2 bases at V and 17 bases at J, with 27 bases between the two ends. Looked up from germline, CDR1 is GTSNPN and CDR2 is SVGIG (reference sequence). The CDR3 spells CAWSYSSIPKHPIFF. DNA of the CDR3: TGTGCCTGGAGTTATTCTAGTATCCCGAAACACCCCATTTTTTTT.

CDR3 loop: CASSQVVAGGSGELFF. Here the CDR3 DNA reads TGTGCCAGCAGCCAGGTGGTAGCGGGAGGTTCCGGGGAGCTGTTTTTT. The gene calls are TRBV7-8 and TRBJ2-2, with 10 bases fitting TRBD2. Germline V gives CDR1 SGHVS, CDR2 FQNEAQ. The CDR3 sequence is 16 residues long. V lost 5 bases, J lost 6 bases, and 9 bases stayed unmatched.

Many counts were recorded for this clone. The rearrangement links TRBV6-4 to TRBJ2-3; 7 bases fit TRBD2. Trimming at V came to 5 bases and at J to 3 bases, leaving 14 bases not matched to a gene. This CDR3 has 17 amino acids. Germline loops: CDR1 MRHNA, CDR2 SNTAGT. The CDR3 loop is CASSLEFGEGLTDTQYF. The DNA for the CDR3 is TGTGCCAGCAGTTTGGAGTTTGGGGAGGGGTTGACAGATACGCAGTATTTT.

To note about this clone: With only one base between it and a far larger clone, this is likely a read error. Other DNA sequences from this sample encode an identical CDR3 as well. This sequence joins TRBV29-1 and TRBJ1-1; 7 nucleotides align to TRBD1. Germline V gene sequence: CDR1 SQVTM, CDR2 ANQGSEA. The CDR3 runs 14 residues. The CDR3 DNA sequence: TGCAGTGTTGAGAGTCAGGGGGTGAACACTGAAGCTTTCTTT. Its translation is CSVESQGVNTEAFF.

The chain is built from TRBV11-2 and TRBJ1-2, with a weak D call TRBD1 (5 bases). Germline CDR1 SGHAT, CDR2 FQNNGV. CDR3 length: 15 residues. Trimming shortened V by 4 bases and J by 6 bases, and 18 bases separated the two germline ends. In nucleotides, the CDR3 is TGTGCCAGCAGCTCCCGCCGGGGCCGGCTCGATGGCTACACCTTC. Translated, it gives CASSSRRGRLDGYTF. The whole variable domain, filled in from reference TRBV11-2 and TRBJ1-2, reads EAGVAQSPRYKIIEKRQSVAFWCNPISGHATLYWYQQILGQGPKLLIQFQNNGVVDDSQLPKDRFSAERLKGVDSTLKIQPAKLEDSAVYLCASSSRRGRLDGYTFGSGTRLTVV.

In regard to this clone: A far larger clone is off by one base, so a read error is likely. In the same sample, other DNA sequences code for this CDR3. The chain couples TRBV2 to TRBJ2-7; no reliable D call. The CDR3 consists of 12 residues. CDR1 SNHLY and CDR2 FYNNEI come from the germline V gene. The CDR3 loop is CASSDVGIEQYF. In nucleotides, the CDR3 is TGTGCTAGCAGTGATGTGGGGATCGAGCAGTACTTC.

To note about this clone: A far larger clone is off by one base, so a read error is likely. J is TRBJ1-5 and V is TRBV30, with D unclear. The better agreement between TRBJ2-3 and the DNA end casts doubt on the J call. CDR3 length: 15 amino acids. The germline gives CDR1 GTSNPN, CDR2 SVGIG (reference sequence). The CDR3: CAWSVPISGNQPQYF. The CDR3 DNA sequence: TGTGCCTGGAGTGTACCCATATCAGGCAATCAGCCCCAGTATTTT.

The table lists this clone with a few counts. With only one base between it and a far larger clone, this is likely a read error. V and J are TRBV6-5 and TRBJ2-5, with TRBD2 matching over 13 bases. V lost 8 bases to trimming and J lost 4 bases; unmatched junction nucleotides: 4. CDR3 length equals 14 residues. Per germline, CDR1 MNHEY and CDR2 SVGAGI. CDR3 region: CASGRLAGGETQYF. The CDR3 DNA is TGTGCCAGCGGCCGACTAGCGGGAGGAGAGACCCAGTACTTC.

The chain employs TRBV7-3 and TRBJ2-3; no clear D gene. V gave up 6 bases and J gave up 8 bases, with 18 bases separating them. CDR1 is SGHTA, CDR2 FQGTGA, per germline. This CDR3 comprises 14 residues. The DNA of the CDR3 is TGTGCCAGCAGGGGGTCCAGCGCCCACGGTACGCAGTATTTT. This sequence encodes CASRGSSAHGTQYF.

The rearrangement links TRBV28 to TRBJ1-2, with 8 bases that match TRBD1. This CDR3 spans 13 amino acids. The germline V gene has CDR1 MDHEN and CDR2 SYDVKM. The J segment lost 6 bases and the V segment lost 11 bases, leaving 11 bases of the junction unmatched. CDR3 amino acids: CAVETGAGNGYTF. The CDR3 nucleotides are TGTGCCGTAGAGACAGGGGCGGGCAATGGCTACACCTTC.

The chain couples TRBV7-2 to TRBJ1-3, with TRBD1 matching over 9 bases. The CDR3 has 15 amino acids. With V trimmed by 5 bases and J by 3 bases, 5 bases remained unmatched. Germline lookup yields CDR1 SGHTA and CDR2 FQGNSA. DNA of the CDR3: TGTGCCAGCAGCCCTACAGGGGGCTATGGAAACACCATATATTTT. Translation gives CASSPTGGYGNTIYF. Together with reference TRBV7-2 and TRBJ1-3, the CDR3 gives the full variable domain: GAGVSQSPSNKVTEKGKDVELRCDPISGHTALYWYRQSLGQGLEFLIYFQGNSAPDKSGLPSDRFSAERTGGSVSTLTIQRTQQEDSAVYLCASSPTGGYGNTIYFGEGSWLTVV.